What follows is one TCR beta chain and its context. The treatment was: about 20 received Ad26.COV2.S at low or high dose, single or two shots; 5 received placebo; per-sample allocation not given. Specimen acquisition occurred on day 63 following the initial vaccine or placebo injection. Using immunoSEQ multiplex PCR, the repertoire was profiled, and TCRdb retains in-frame clones only, with some absent. This table has some 520,000 clones, roughly 87% appearing once. The data were obtained in a study of Ad26.COV2.S vaccination and SARS-CoV-2 variants. Study overall: Within the COV1001 Ad26.COV2.S trial arm, the donor was enrolled. By the intramuscular route, Ad26.COV2.S was given once, or twice 56 days apart.

Trimming took 6 bases from V and 3 from J; bases not matched to a gene: 7. This CDR3 has 17 residues. Germline CDR1 SGHAT, CDR2 FQNNGV. This specimen was peripheral blood, taken in a trial of Ad26.COV2.S vaccine versus placebo. This clonotype was obtained from a person between 18 and 65 years old who received the Ad26.COV2.S COVID-19 vaccine or a placebo. This chain joins TRBV11-2 and TRBJ2-3; 15 bases are shared with TRBD2. CDR3 loop: CASSSGTSGGWTDTQYF. In nucleotides, the CDR3 is TGTGCCAGCAGTTCGGGGACTAGCGGGGGGTGGACAGATACGCAGTATTTT.